These 13 T cell receptor beta chains were sequenced from one sample in a study of T-cell reconstitution after alpha-beta-depleted transplantation in children. Unique molecular identifiers were used in preparing the TCRbeta library. TCRdb reprocessed the PCR reads via MiXCR and lists one record per CDR3 protein. The sample records 60,000 to 100,000 distinct CDR3 sequences, 15% to 20% being singletons. The source material was PBMCs, mostly from graft donor cells, sampled 360 days after TCRalphabeta/CD19-depleted stem cell transplant. Receptors originate from a male patient between 2 and 10 years old who had a stem cell transplant for acute lymphoblastic leukemia, so the T cells may come from the graft donor.

This clonotype was counted many times. V gene TRBV5-1 combines with J gene TRBJ2-5, with D perhaps matching TRBD1 (5 bases). This CDR3 spans 16 amino acids. Deletions cut 0 bases from V and 2 bases from J, with 14 bases between. Germline CDR1 SGHRS, CDR2 YFSETQ. The CDR3 is CASSLVGTGAQETQYF. DNA of the CDR3: TGCGCCAGCAGCTTGGTGGGCACAGGAGCTCAAGAGACCCAGTACTTC. Drawing the rest from reference TRBV5-1 and TRBJ2-5, the complete variable domain is KAGVTQTPRYLIKTRGQQVTLSCSPISGHRSVSWYQQTPGQGLQFLFEYFSETQRNKGNFPGRFSGRQFSNSRSEMNVSTLELGDSALYLCASSLVGTGAQETQYFGPGTRLLVL.

The chain combines TRBV20-1 with TRBJ2-1; tentatively, D is TRBD1 (5 bases). CDR1 DFQATT and CDR2 SNEGSKA come from the germline V gene (reference sequence). Trimming left V 0 bases short and J 9 bases short, with 21 bases between. The CDR3 has 16 amino acids. The CDR3 DNA follows: TGCAGTGCTAGAGATCGGATAAGGGGTGGGCTGAGTGAGCAGTTCTTC. Its translation is CSARDRIRGGLSEQFF.

This clonotype has a handful of counts. This chain joins TRBV6-5 and TRBJ1-6; D gene uncertain. The V and J ends lost 6 bases and 4 bases respectively, with 7 bases between them. This CDR3 has 13 amino acids. Germline V gene lookup returns CDR1 MNHEY and CDR2 SVGAGI. CDR3 protein: CASRRGYNSPLHF. The CDR3 coding sequence is TGTGCCAGCAGGCGGGGTTATAATTCACCCCTCCACTTT.

This clonotype was found a few times. This chain joins TRBV20-1 and TRBJ1-1, with D uncertain. In germline, CDR1 is DFQATT, CDR2 SNEGSKA (reference sequence). With 3 bases removed from V and 3 bases from J, the gap between germline ends came to 17 bases. CDR3 size: 15 residues. In DNA form, the CDR3 reads TGCAGTGCTAGTATTTTTGCCTCCACGGACACTGAAGCTTTCTTT. Encoded protein: CSASIFASTDTEAFF.

This clonotype has more than one count but fewer than ten. The chain carries TRBV30 and TRBJ2-7; the match to TRBD2 covers 8 bases. J lost 5 bases, V lost 0 bases, and 15 bases had no gene match. The length of the CDR3 is 17 residues. CDR1 is GTSNPN and CDR2 is SVGIG in the germline V gene (reference sequence). CDR3 DNA sequence: TGTGCCTGGAGTGTACCCCGAGTCCTCGGGAGGGCCGACGAGCAGTACTTC. This codes for CAWSVPRVLGRADEQYF.

This clonotype was counted a few times. The rearrangement joins TRBV11-1 to TRBJ2-1, with 9 bases matching TRBD1. This CDR3 contains 18 residues. V was pared by 6 bases and J by 9 bases, with 21 bases of the junction left unmatched. CDR1 and CDR2 (germline): SGHAT, FQDESV (reference sequence). CDR3 coding DNA: TGTGCCAGCAGTCGCCGCAGTACCGGGACAGGGATCCGGGGTGAGCAGTTCTTC. This codes for CASSRRSTGTGIRGEQFF. Based on the CDR3 plus reference TRBV11-1 and TRBJ2-1, the full variable domain is EAEVAQSPRYKITEKSQAVAFWCDPISGHATLYWYRQILGQGPELLVQFQDESVVDDSQLPKDRFSAERLKGVDSTLKIQPAELGDSAMYLCASSRRSTGTGIRGEQFFGPGTRLTVL.

The sample holds a few counts of this clonotype. The chain combines TRBV7-9 with TRBJ1-5; 7 positions match TRBD1. Per the germline V gene, CDR1 is SEHNR and CDR2 is FQNEAQ (reference sequence). V was clipped by 2 bases and J by 10 bases; unmatched bases: 5. The CDR3 contains 13 residues. CDR3 region: CASSLWDSQPQHF. Here the CDR3 DNA reads TGTGCCAGCAGCTTATGGGACAGCCAACCCCAGCATTTT.

This clonotype was seen a few times. The V and J genes are TRBV6-1 and TRBJ2-7; D call uncertain. Looked up from germline, CDR1 is MNHNS and CDR2 is SASEGT. V lost 6 bases and J 3 bases, leaving 15 bases between the germline ends. This CDR3 is built from 14 residues. DNA of the CDR3: TGTGCCAGCAGCCTTGCGGCAGCAAACTACGAGCAGTACTTC. This sequence encodes CASSLAAANYEQYF.

Only a few counts were recorded for this clonotype. The V and J genes are TRBV6-5 and TRBJ1-1; maybe TRBD1 (6 bases). The germline V gene encodes CDR1 MNHEY and CDR2 SVGAGI. This CDR3 contains 15 residues. V was shortened by 0 bases and J by 3 bases, with 11 bases between the two germline ends. This CDR3 is CASSYSRGIHTEAFF. Written as DNA, the CDR3 is TGTGCCAGCAGTTACTCGAGGGGGATTCACACTGAAGCTTTCTTT.

This clonotype was counted between two and nine times. The chain recombines TRBV29-1 with TRBJ2-7, with D possibly TRBD1 on 6 matching bases. The CDR3 contains 12 residues. V lost 4 bases to trimming and J lost 6 bases, with 13 bases between them. Germline V gene lookup returns CDR1 SQVTM and CDR2 ANQGSEA. The CDR3 region has the DNA TGCAGCGTTGTCACAGGGATGGGCGAGCAGTACTTC. It specifies CSVVTGMGEQYF.

This clonotype was seen only a few times. The V call is TRBV28, the J call TRBJ2-3, with D perhaps given as TRBD1 or TRBD2 (6 bases each). The V end was cut by 3 bases, the J end by 0 bases, with 13 bases between. The V gene's germline CDR1 is MDHEN and CDR2 SYDVKM. CDR3 length equals 16 residues. CDR3 sequence reads: CASSFLGGGSTDTQYF. In DNA form, the CDR3 reads TGTGCCAGCAGTTTCCTCGGGGGCGGTAGCACAGATACGCAGTATTTT.

This clonotype was found a few times. This chain joins TRBV11-3 and TRBJ2-1; 14 nucleotides align to TRBD2. The CDR3 has 16 residues. The V gene end was trimmed by 5 bases and the J gene end by 11 bases; junction bases not matched to a gene: 11. Germline assignment: CDR1 SGHNT and CDR2 YENEEA. CDR3 sequence reads: CASSLSGTSGSSQQFF. As DNA, the CDR3 is TGTGCCAGCAGCCTGAGTGGGACTAGCGGGAGCAGTCAGCAGTTCTTC.

V and J are TRBV20-1 and TRBJ2-7; D is possibly TRBD2 (6 bases). The J call may be wrong; the DNA end is better matched by TRBJ2-5. CDR3 length equals 12 residues. Germline V gene sequence: CDR1 DFQATT, CDR2 SNEGSKA (reference sequence). The CDR3 region is CSALGSQETQYF. The DNA of the CDR3 is TGCAGTGCCCTCGGGAGCCAAGAGACCCAGTACTTC.